Here is one T cell receptor beta chain with its context. These data belong to a study of CD8 T cells in Susac syndrome. The CDR3 sequence is 15 residues long. V was pared by 7 bases and J by 5 bases, with 22 bases between. Germline CDR1 is GTSNPN and CDR2 is SVGIG (reference sequence). Reverse transcription of about 0.5 to 1 ug RNA used random hexamers. TCRdb fed the immunoSEQ multiplex PCR reads into MiXCR, producing one record per CDR3 protein. The data contain around 200,000 distinct CDR3 sequences, about 93% of them seen just once; the ten biggest clones take up 0.1% to 0.15%. The study sequenced TCR beta in blood CD8+ and CD4+ T cells. TEMRA cells underwent FACS enrichment and CD8+ and CD4+ T cells underwent negative isolation.

The rearrangement joins TRBV30 to TRBJ2-3; D may be TRBD2 (7 bases). The clonotype originates from a human donor with multiple sclerosis. Sequenced material: CD8+ T cells from PBMCs. This CDR3 is CASWRWEGEGDTQYF. The DNA of the CDR3 is TGTGCCTCGTGGAGATGGGAGGGGGAAGGAGATACGCAGTATTTT.